This T cell receptor beta chain was retrieved from a study of cytomegalovirus exposure and HLA in healthy donors. Overall study findings and caveats: As a later analysis revealed, the rate of TCR association differed by HLA locus, with DRB1 most and HLA-C fewest. With further analysis later on, most CMV-associated TCR beta chains appeared HLA-restricted. Within an earlier analysis, most TCR beta V segments proved productive either about 87% or about 30% of the time.

CDR1 and CDR2 from the germline V gene are SEHNR and FQNEAQ (reference sequence). CDR3 size: 17 residues. To note about this clone: Its antigen is undetermined. Mismatch with germline at one junction end may stem from a read error.

PCR was performed using 60 Vbeta and 13 Jbeta primers. In the study's own analysis: Among the unique TCR beta chains that a later analysis counted, about 84 million in all, 10 million to 14 million were shared. The protocol was immunoSEQ multiplex PCR, while the TCRdb copy is restricted to in-frame clones and leaves out a portion. V, J and clone size were drawn from that table, and D and trimming were deduced from the DNA. The sample carries some 110,000 clones, around 65% recorded once. The origin of this receptor is a man aged 18 to 29 in good health and CMV-seronegative. This rearrangement joins TRBV7-9 to TRBJ2-3; 7 bases are a match to TRBD2. Sequences were obtained from PBMCs. This CDR3 reads CSSSLIDWSGATDTQYF. The CDR3 nucleotides read TGTTCCAGCAGCTTAATTGACTGGAGCGGGGCCACAGATACGCAGTATTTT.